These 3 T cell receptor beta chains originate from one sample sequenced in a study of blood T cell repertoires in COVID-19 (dated by TCRdb to the early 2020s). The method behind the library was the immunoSEQ multiplex PCR assay. In TCRdb, the immuneACCESS table is reduced to in-frame sequences with V and J assigned. These tables do not hold every clone; where another copy was compared, an unresolved V gene accounts for under half, and the others remain unexplained. Within this sample are about 200,000 clones, with about four fifths of them counted one time only. The top ten constitute roughly 4.8% of the sample. Material: PBMCs or T cells enriched from blood (not recorded which). The receptors here all came from a woman aged 50 to 60 who had been exposed to COVID-19.

The J gene is TRBJ1-1, the V gene TRBV7-8; D not certain. The V end was cut by 3 bases, the J end by 1 base, with 6 bases between. The germline V gene encodes CDR1 SGHVS and CDR2 FQNEAQ. The CDR3 consists of 13 residues. The CDR3 spells CASSLVENTEAFF. In DNA, the CDR3 is TGTGCCAGCAGCTTGGTAGAGAACACTGAAGCTTTCTTT.

The rearrangement joins TRBV6-5 to TRBJ2-1; TRBD2 aligns across 9 bases. V was pared by 6 bases and J by 7 bases, with 4 bases of the junction left unmatched. The CDR3 is 13 amino acids. Germline V gene sequence: CDR1 MNHEY, CDR2 SVGAGI. The CDR3 loop is CASSASGDNEQFF. In DNA, the CDR3 is TGTGCCAGCAGCGCTAGCGGGGATAATGAGCAGTTCTTC.

The J gene is TRBJ1-6, the V gene TRBV21-1; the table's TRBD1 call for D was not verified on the DNA. TRBV21-1 counts as a pseudogene. The CDR3 loop spans 16 amino acids. Here the CDR3 DNA reads TGTGCCAGCAGCTCCATGGTGGACAGGGGAGGTTCACCCCTCCACTTT. It codes for CASSSMVDRGGSPLHF.